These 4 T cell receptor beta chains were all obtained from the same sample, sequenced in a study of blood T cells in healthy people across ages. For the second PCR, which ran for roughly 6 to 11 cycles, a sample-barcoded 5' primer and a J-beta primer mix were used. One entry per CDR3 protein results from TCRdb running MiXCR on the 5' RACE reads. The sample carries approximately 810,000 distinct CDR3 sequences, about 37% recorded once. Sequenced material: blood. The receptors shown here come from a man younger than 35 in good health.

The CDR3, as DNA: TGCAGCGGTCTGACAGGGTGGGGTATGAACACTGAAGCTTTCTTT. Protein: CSGLTGWGMNTEAFF. The chain has TRBV29-1 and TRBJ1-1, with TRBD1 matching 7 bases. The CDR3 consists of 15 residues. Trimming cost V 7 bases and J 0 bases; bases outside gene matches: 11. Germline V gives CDR1 SQVTM, CDR2 ANQGSEA. Using reference TRBV29-1 and TRBJ1-1 for the parts outside the CDR3, the full variable domain is SAVISQKPSRDICQRGTSLTIQCQVDSQVTMMFWYRQQPGQSLTLIATANQGSEATYESGFVIDKFPISRPNLTFSTLTVSNMSPEDSSIYLCSGLTGWGMNTEAFFGQGTRLTVV.

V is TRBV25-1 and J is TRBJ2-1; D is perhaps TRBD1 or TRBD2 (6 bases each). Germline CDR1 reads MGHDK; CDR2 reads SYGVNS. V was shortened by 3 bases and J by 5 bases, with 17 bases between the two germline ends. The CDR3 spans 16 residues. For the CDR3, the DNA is TGTGCCAGCAGTGATAAAACAGGGCGGAGGGACAATGAGCAGTTCTTC. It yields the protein CASSDKTGRRDNEQFF.

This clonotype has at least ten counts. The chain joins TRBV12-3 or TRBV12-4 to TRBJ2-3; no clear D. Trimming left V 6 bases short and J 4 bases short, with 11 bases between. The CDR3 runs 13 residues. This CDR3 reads CASSLLAPDTQYF. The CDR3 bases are TGTGCCAGCAGCCTCTTGGCCCCAGATACGCAGTATTTT.

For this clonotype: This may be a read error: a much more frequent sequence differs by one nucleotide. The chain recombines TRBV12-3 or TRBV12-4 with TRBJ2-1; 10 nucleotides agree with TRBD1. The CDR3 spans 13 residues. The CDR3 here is CTSSSGTGVEQFF. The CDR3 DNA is TGTACCAGCAGTTCCGGGACAGGGGTTGAGCAGTTCTTC.